The entry that follows covers one T cell receptor (beta chain) sequence. This sample is part of a study of shared clonotypes between healthy human individuals. Clones were sequenced by immunoSEQ multiplex PCR, and TCRdb holds only the in-frame ones, with some missing. The top ten hold roughly 50% of the sample, which has around 99,000 clones, 68% seen once. Sequencing input: memory CD8+ T cells sorted from blood. Subset meaning: CD45RO+ cells pooled with CCR7-negative TemRA cells. The receptor was isolated from a man aged 25-45 years in good health.

The CDR3 coding sequence is TGTGCCAGCATTGGATCCTACAATGAGCAGTTCTTC. This sequence encodes CASIGSYNEQFF. V usage is TRBV28 and J usage is TRBJ2-1; the D is unclear. Trimming shortened V by 7 bases and J by 1 base, and 5 bases separated the two germline ends. The CDR3 runs to 12 residues. Germline V gives CDR1 MDHEN, CDR2 SYDVKM. Variable domain in full (rest from reference TRBV28 and TRBJ2-1): DVKVTQSSRYLVKRTGEKVFLECVQDMDHENMFWYRQDPGLGLRLIYFSYDVKMKEKGDIPEGYSVSREKKERFSLILESASTNQTSMYLCASIGSYNEQFFGPGTRLTVL.